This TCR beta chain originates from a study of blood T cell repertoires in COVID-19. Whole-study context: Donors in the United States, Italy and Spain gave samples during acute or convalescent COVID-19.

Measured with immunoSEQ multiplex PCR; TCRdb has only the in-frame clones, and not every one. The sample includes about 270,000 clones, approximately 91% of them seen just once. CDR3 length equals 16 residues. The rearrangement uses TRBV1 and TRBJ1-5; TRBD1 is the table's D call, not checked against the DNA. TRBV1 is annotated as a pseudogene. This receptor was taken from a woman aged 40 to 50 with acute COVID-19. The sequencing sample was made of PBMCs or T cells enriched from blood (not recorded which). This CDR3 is CTSSQGGQDSNQPQHF. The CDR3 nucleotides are TGCACCAGCAGCCAGGGGGGACAGGATAGCAATCAGCCCCAGCATTTT.